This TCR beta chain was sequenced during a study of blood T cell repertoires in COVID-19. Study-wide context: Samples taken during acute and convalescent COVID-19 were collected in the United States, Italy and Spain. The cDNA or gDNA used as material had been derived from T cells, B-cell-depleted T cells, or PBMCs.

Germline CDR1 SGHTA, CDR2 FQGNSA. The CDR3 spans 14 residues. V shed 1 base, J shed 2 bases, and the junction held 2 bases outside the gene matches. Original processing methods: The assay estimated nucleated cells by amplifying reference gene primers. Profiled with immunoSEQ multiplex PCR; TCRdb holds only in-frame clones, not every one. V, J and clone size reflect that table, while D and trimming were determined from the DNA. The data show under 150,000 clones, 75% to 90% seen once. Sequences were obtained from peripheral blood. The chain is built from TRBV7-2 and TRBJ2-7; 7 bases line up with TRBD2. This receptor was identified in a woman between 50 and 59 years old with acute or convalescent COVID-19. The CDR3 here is CASSLGRGAYEQYF. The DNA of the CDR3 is TGTGCCAGCAGCTTAGGTCGGGGGGCCTACGAGCAGTACTTC. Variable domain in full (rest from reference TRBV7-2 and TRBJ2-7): GAGVSQSPSNKVTEKGKDVELRCDPISGHTALYWYRQSLGQGLEFLIYFQGNSAPDKSGLPSDRFSAERTGGSVSTLTIQRTQQEDSAVYLCASSLGRGAYEQYFGPGTRLTVT.